A single sample gave rise to the 15 T cell receptor beta chains below, sequenced in a study of PD-L1 blockade in urothelial cancer. TCRdb keeps only in-frame clones here, not all; method: immunoSEQ multiplex PCR. The sample shows about 88,000 clones, about 90% of them seen only once. Time point specified: pretreatment peripheral blood. The sample was PBMCs, taken around atezolizumab (anti-PD-L1) treatment. These receptor sequences come from a woman aged 80 or older with urothelial cancer.

The sample holds one count of this clone. This chain joins TRBV6-6 and TRBJ1-1; the match to TRBD1 covers 7 bases. V was clipped by 2 bases and J by 4 bases; unmatched bases: 7. CDR1 and CDR2 from the germline V gene are MNHNY and SVGAGI (reference sequence). The CDR3 length is 15 residues. The CDR3 sequence: CASSYSAGGGTEAFF. In DNA form, the CDR3 reads TGTGCCAGCAGTTACAGCGCAGGGGGTGGCACTGAAGCTTTCTTT.

The chain is built from TRBV5-1 and TRBJ2-5; D is possibly TRBD1 (6 bases). V was trimmed by 0 bases and J by 4 bases, leaving 13 bases between them. Per germline, CDR1 SGHRS and CDR2 YFSETQ. The CDR3 consists of 15 residues. The CDR3 sequence is CASSLATTGRETQYF. CDR3 DNA sequence: TGCGCCAGCAGCTTGGCTACTACAGGGCGAGAGACCCAGTACTTC.

The chain couples TRBV5-1 to TRBJ1-1, with a weak D call TRBD1 (6 bases). In germline, CDR1 is SGHRS, CDR2 YFSETQ. CDR3 length: 16 residues. Trimming stripped 4 bases from V and 0 bases from J, with 16 bases between. The CDR3 DNA is TGCGCCAGCAGCCTGGGGATATGGGACATGAACACTGAAGCTTTCTTT. Translating gives CASSLGIWDMNTEAFF.

The rearrangement links TRBV9 to TRBJ1-1, with D hard to call. Per the germline V gene, CDR1 is SGDLS and CDR2 is YYNGEE. V was trimmed by 0 bases and J by 5 bases, leaving 8 bases between them. The CDR3 loop spans 13 amino acids. The CDR3, as DNA: TGTGCCAGCAGCGTAGATTCGAGGACTGAAGCTTTCTTT. Translation gives CASSVDSRTEAFF.

The V and J genes are TRBV6-1 and TRBJ2-5; 7 bases are a match to TRBD1. V trimming: 10 bases; J trimming: 1 base; junction bases outside the gene matches: 12. The CDR3 has 15 residues. The V gene's germline CDR1 is MNHNS and CDR2 SASEGT. The CDR3 spells CATKIETGSQETQYF. The CDR3 DNA reads TGTGCCACCAAAATTGAGACAGGGTCCCAAGAGACCCAGTACTTC.

The V call is TRBV5-1, the J call TRBJ2-3; D possibly corresponds to TRBD2 (5 bases). The germline gives CDR1 SGHRS, CDR2 YFSETQ. This CDR3 region has 15 residues. Trimming took 5 bases from V and 2 from J, leaving 15 bases between them. The CDR3 nucleotides read TGCGCCAGCAGGACGGGGAGCCACCCCACAGATACGCAGTATTTT. It is translated as CASRTGSHPTDTQYF.

The genes are TRBV19 and TRBJ2-3; D may be TRBD1 (5 bases). The CDR3 spans 16 residues. Germline CDR1 reads LNHDA; CDR2 reads SQIVND (reference sequence). Trimming removed 0 bases at V and 3 bases at J, with 13 bases between. CDR3: CASSIEQGLTTDTQYF. The DNA of the CDR3 is TGTGCCAGTAGTATAGAGCAGGGCCTCACAACAGATACGCAGTATTTT.

This chain links TRBV25-1 with TRBJ2-7; 10 bases line up with TRBD2. Per the germline V gene, CDR1 is MGHDK and CDR2 is SYGVNS. Trimming removed 3 bases from V and 6 bases from J; junction bases left unmatched: 11. The CDR3 runs 16 residues. The CDR3 DNA reads TGTGCCAGCAGTGATCAAGCGGCTAGCGGGAGTGGCGAGCAGTACTTC. It specifies CASSDQAASGSGEQYF.

The chain has TRBV27 and TRBJ2-7; perhaps TRBD2 as D (5 bases). From germline, CDR1 is MNHEY and CDR2 SMNVEV (reference sequence). Trimming stripped 3 bases from V and 7 bases from J, with 13 bases between. This CDR3 spans 13 amino acids. Here the CDR3 reads CASSLVSRGEQYF. The CDR3 nucleotides read TGTGCCAGCAGTTTGGTCAGCCGAGGGGAGCAGTACTTC.

The chain employs TRBV7-9 and TRBJ2-3; D is uncertain. The CDR3 is made up of 13 amino acids. Trimming took off 8 bases at V and 0 bases at J, with 9 bases between the two ends. Per the germline V gene, CDR1 is SEHNR and CDR2 is FQNEAQ (reference sequence). CDR3 sequence: CASLRPSTDTQYF. The CDR3 bases are TGTGCCAGCCTGCGGCCTAGCACAGATACGCAGTATTTT.

This chain joins TRBV5-1 and TRBJ2-1; 7 nucleotides agree with TRBD2. The CDR3 consists of 15 residues. CDR1 SGHRS and CDR2 YFSETQ come from the germline V gene. V shed 4 bases, J shed 0 bases, and the junction held 4 bases outside the gene matches. The CDR3 loop is CASSPSGTSYNEQFF. The CDR3 DNA follows: TGCGCCAGCAGCCCCAGCGGGACCTCCTACAATGAGCAGTTCTTC.

The chain recombines TRBV11-2 with TRBJ2-3; 10 nucleotides agree with TRBD2. Germline lookup yields CDR1 SGHAT and CDR2 FQNNGV. The trim removed 4 bases at V and 4 bases at J, leaving 17 bases unmatched. The length of the CDR3 is 19 residues. The CDR3 bases are TGTGCCAGCAGCTCAGGGGGCCGAGCTAGCGGGAGAACCGCAGATACGCAGTATTTT. This encodes CASSSGGRASGRTADTQYF.

This chain links TRBV9 with TRBJ2-1; TRBD1 agrees at 8 bases. CDR3 size: 14 residues. Per germline, CDR1 SGDLS and CDR2 YYNGEE. V was clipped by 4 bases and J by 7 bases; unmatched bases: 7. In DNA form, the CDR3 reads TGTGCCAGCAGCCGGACAGGGCCGGCGAATGAGCAGTTCTTC. It codes for CASSRTGPANEQFF.

This sequence joins TRBV30 and TRBJ2-2, with a possible D match to TRBD2 (7 bases). Per the germline V gene, CDR1 is GTSNPN and CDR2 is SVGIG (reference sequence). The CDR3 consists of 14 residues. V was shortened by 8 bases and J by 2 bases, with 15 bases between the two germline ends. The CDR3 region has the DNA TGTGCCGGGGGCGGGGGACTAAACACCGGGGAGCTGTTTTTT. Its translation: CAGGGGLNTGELFF.

This chain connects TRBV18 to TRBJ1-2; D uncertain. The germline gives CDR1 KGHSH, CDR2 LQKENI. Trimming left V 2 bases short and J 0 bases short, with 13 bases between. The CDR3 covers 16 residues. The CDR3 DNA follows: TGTGCCAGCTCACCAAGTTCCGGCGGTGCTAACTATGGCTACACCTTC. Translation gives CASSPSSGGANYGYTF.